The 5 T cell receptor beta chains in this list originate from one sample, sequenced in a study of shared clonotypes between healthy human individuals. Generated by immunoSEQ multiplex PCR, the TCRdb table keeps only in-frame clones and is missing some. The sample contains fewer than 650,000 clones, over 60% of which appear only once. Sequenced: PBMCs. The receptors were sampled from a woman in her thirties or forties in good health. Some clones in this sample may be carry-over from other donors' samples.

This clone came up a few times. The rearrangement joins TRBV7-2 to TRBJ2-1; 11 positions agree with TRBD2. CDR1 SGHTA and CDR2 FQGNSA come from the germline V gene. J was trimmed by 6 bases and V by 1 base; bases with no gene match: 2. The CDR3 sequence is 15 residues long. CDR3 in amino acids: CASSLEGLAANEQFF. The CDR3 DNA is TGTGCCAGCAGCTTAGAGGGACTAGCGGCCAATGAGCAGTTCTTC. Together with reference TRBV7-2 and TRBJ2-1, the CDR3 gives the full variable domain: GAGVSQSPSNKVTEKGKDVELRCDPISGHTALYWYRQSLGQGLEFLIYFQGNSAPDKSGLPSDRFSAERTGGSVSTLTIQRTQQEDSAVYLCASSLEGLAANEQFFGPGTRLTVL.

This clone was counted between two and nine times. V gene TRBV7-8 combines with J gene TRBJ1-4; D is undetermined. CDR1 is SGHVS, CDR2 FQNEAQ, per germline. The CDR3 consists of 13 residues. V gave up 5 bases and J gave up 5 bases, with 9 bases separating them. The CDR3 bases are TGTGCCAGCAGCCACCAGGAGAATGAAAAACTGTTTTTT. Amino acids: CASSHQENEKLFF.

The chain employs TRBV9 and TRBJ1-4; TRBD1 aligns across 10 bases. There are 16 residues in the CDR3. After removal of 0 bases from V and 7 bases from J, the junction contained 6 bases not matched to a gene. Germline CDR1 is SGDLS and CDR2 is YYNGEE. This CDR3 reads CASSVAAGTGAEKLFF. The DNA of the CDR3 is TGTGCCAGCAGCGTAGCCGCAGGGACAGGGGCTGAAAAACTGTTTTTT.

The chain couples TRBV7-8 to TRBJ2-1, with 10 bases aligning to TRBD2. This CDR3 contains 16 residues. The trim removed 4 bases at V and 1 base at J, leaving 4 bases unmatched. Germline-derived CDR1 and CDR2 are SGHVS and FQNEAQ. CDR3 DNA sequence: TGTGCCAGCAGCTCAGGGGGACTAGCGTCCTACAATGAGCAGTTCTTC. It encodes CASSSGGLASYNEQFF.

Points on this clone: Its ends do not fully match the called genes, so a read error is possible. CDR3 nucleotides: TGTGCCAGCACCTTGACTAGCGGGGTCTCCTACAATGAGCAGTTCTTC. Protein product: CASTLTSGVSYNEQFF. The chain is built from TRBV5-4 and TRBJ2-1; 11 bases agree with TRBD2. The V gene's germline CDR1 is SGHNT and CDR2 YYREEE (reference sequence). This CDR3 has 16 residues.